The T cell receptor beta chain under discussion was sequenced for a study of cytotoxic CD8 clonotypes in ibrutinib-treated CLL. The data were produced by immunoSEQ multiplex PCR, yet TCRdb's version contains in-frame clones alone and is incomplete. The table records under 150,000 clones, around 84% of them present only once. The authors obtained roughly 1.8 micrograms of genomic DNA from cryopreserved PBMCs for TCR beta libraries. This CDR3 region has 16 residues. Trimming pared 0 bases from V and 0 bases from J, leaving 9 bases between. Germline CDR1 and CDR2: GTSNPN and SVGIG (reference sequence). The chain has TRBV30 and TRBJ2-6; D possibly corresponds to TRBD1 (5 bases). The TCR comes from a human donor with chronic lymphocytic leukemia. This specimen was PBMCs, taken after 36 months of ibrutinib treatment. CDR3 sequence (DNA): TGTGCCTGGAGTGTAGGGGTATCCTCTGGGGCCAACGTCCTGACTTTC. It yields the protein CAWSVGVSSGANVLTF. Based on the CDR3 plus reference TRBV30 and TRBJ2-6, the full variable domain is SQTIHQWPATLVQPVGSPLSLECTVEGTSNPNLYWYRQAAGRGLQLLFYSVGIGQISSEVPQNLSASRPQDRQFILSSKKLLLSDSGFYLCAWSVGVSSGANVLTFGAGSRLTVL.